This passage covers 27 T cell receptor beta chains from one sample sequenced in a study of blood T cell repertoires in COVID-19. The method was immunoSEQ multiplex PCR; TCRdb's version includes in-frame clones alone and lacks a portion of them. This sample has around 95,000 clones, with over 75% found just once. Input material: peripheral blood. Receptors originate from a woman at least 80 years old with acute or convalescent COVID-19.

The J gene is TRBJ1-1, the V gene TRBV7-2; 7 bases are shared with TRBD1. V was clipped by 1 base and J by 8 bases; unmatched bases: 4. Looked up from germline, CDR1 is SGHTA and CDR2 is FQGNSA. This CDR3 has 13 amino acids. The CDR3 loop reads CASSLVLQGEAFF. DNA of the CDR3: TGTGCCAGCAGCTTAGTTCTACAGGGGGAAGCTTTCTTT.

The J gene is TRBJ2-3, the V gene TRBV21-1; the D call TRBD2 from the table was never checked on the DNA. TRBV21-1 is listed as a pseudogene. This CDR3 is built from 15 residues. The CDR3 loop is CASSKERGPADTQYF. The CDR3, as DNA: TGTGCCAGCAGCAAAGAGCGGGGGCCAGCAGATACGCAGTATTTT.

V and J are TRBV10-3 and TRBJ2-3; TRBD2 is a possible D gene (5 bases). This CDR3 spans 12 amino acids. From germline, CDR1 is ENHRY and CDR2 SYGVKD. Trimming cost V 7 bases and J 4 bases, with 9 bases left between them. The chain's CDR3 is CAINGESDTQYF. The CDR3 bases are TGTGCCATCAATGGGGAGTCAGATACGCAGTATTTT.

The DNA of the CDR3 is TGCGCCAGCAGCTTGAGGATCGGGCAGGGCACTGAAGCTTTCTTT. Its translation is CASSLRIGQGTEAFF. This sequence joins TRBV5-1 and TRBJ1-1, with D possibly being TRBD1 (5 bases). Per the germline V gene, CDR1 is SGHRS and CDR2 is YFSETQ. Between the trimmed V and J ends, which lost 1 base and 4 bases, there was a span of 14 bases. The CDR3 length is 15 residues.

This clone was counted a single time. Here the CDR3 reads CASSQRTGGNTEAFF. The DNA for the CDR3 is TGTGCCAGCAGCCAGAGAACAGGTGGGAACACTGAAGCTTTCTTT. This chain uses TRBV14 with TRBJ1-1; D is possibly TRBD1 (5 bases). Germline values: CDR1 SGHDN, CDR2 FVKESK. Trimming left V 3 bases short and J 1 base short, with 12 bases between. The CDR3 is 15 residues long.

V is TRBV7-8 and J is TRBJ2-6, with TRBD1 identical over 8 bases. The CDR3 length is 20 residues. The germline gives CDR1 SGHVS, CDR2 FQNEAQ. V was clipped by 1 base and J by 3 bases; unmatched bases: 14. The CDR3 loop reads CASSLVSYRGKGGGANVLTF. Written as DNA, the CDR3 is TGTGCCAGCAGCTTAGTTTCCTACAGGGGGAAGGGAGGTGGGGCCAACGTCCTGACTTTC.

The chain joins TRBV2 to TRBJ1-1; 7 positions match TRBD1. The CDR3 runs 14 residues. Losses at the gene ends were 6 bases for V and 4 bases for J; bases not matched to a gene: 8. Germline values: CDR1 SNHLY, CDR2 FYNNEI. In DNA, the CDR3 is TGTGCCAGCAGGAACAGGGGAAGGGGCACTGAAGCTTTCTTT. It yields the protein CASRNRGRGTEAFF.

Regarding this clone: This sample also contains other DNA sequences that code for the same CDR3. The gene calls are TRBV5-4 and TRBJ1-6, with D hard to call. Germline V gives CDR1 SGHNT, CDR2 YYREEE (reference sequence). The CDR3 is 14 amino acids. Between the trimmed V and J ends, which lost 0 bases and 8 bases, there was a span of 9 bases. The CDR3 loop is CASSLDGRDSPLHF. DNA of the CDR3: TGTGCCAGCAGCTTGGATGGGCGGGATTCACCCCTCCACTTT.

The chain uses TRBV28 and TRBJ2-4; D is unresolved. The CDR3 is made up of 16 amino acids. V was cut by 4 bases and J by 0 bases, with 13 bases left in between. Per the germline V gene, CDR1 is MDHEN and CDR2 is SYDVKM. CDR3 region: CASSSLGAGAKNIQYF. DNA of the CDR3: TGTGCCAGCAGTTCCTTGGGCGCTGGAGCCAAAAACATTCAGTACTTC.

This clone turned up a few times. This chain joins TRBV7-2 and TRBJ2-1; 10 bases align to TRBD2. CDR1 and CDR2 from the germline V gene are SGHTA and FQGNSA. The CDR3 is 16 residues long. J lost 4 bases, V lost 5 bases, and 8 bases had no gene match. Written as DNA, the CDR3 is TGTGCCAGCAGCCTCCAAAGCGGGGGGGGGTACAATGAGCAGTTCTTC. Encoded protein: CASSLQSGGGYNEQFF. The variable domain in full, completed from reference TRBV7-2 and TRBJ2-1, reads GAGVSQSPSNKVTEKGKDVELRCDPISGHTALYWYRQSLGQGLEFLIYFQGNSAPDKSGLPSDRFSAERTGGSVSTLTIQRTQQEDSAVYLCASSLQSGGGYNEQFFGPGTRLTVL.

The chain has TRBV21-1 and TRBJ2-3; the table's D gene call, TRBD2, was not cross checked with the DNA. TRBV21-1 is classified as a pseudogene. This CDR3 has 15 amino acids. Here the CDR3 reads CASRQAGGCTDTQYF. For the CDR3, the DNA is TGTGCCAGCAGGCAAGCGGGGGGATGCACAGATACGCAGTATTTT.

V gene TRBV6-5 combines with J gene TRBJ1-1; tentative D call: TRBD1 (5 bases). The CDR3 is 16 amino acids. Deletions cut 0 bases from V and 3 bases from J, with 14 bases between. Germline-derived CDR1 and CDR2 are MNHEY and SVGAGI. In nucleotides, the CDR3 is TGTGCCAGCAGTTACTCGAAAGGAGGGGTATACACTGAAGCTTTCTTT. Encoded protein: CASSYSKGGVYTEAFF.

The genes are TRBV11-2 and TRBJ2-3, with D possibly being TRBD2 (6 bases). This CDR3 contains 15 residues. Per germline, CDR1 SGHAT and CDR2 FQNNGV. V lost 3 bases and J lost 0, with 10 bases in between. The CDR3 here is CASSFLGTSTDTQYF. The DNA for the CDR3 is TGTGCCAGCAGCTTCTTGGGGACTAGCACAGATACGCAGTATTTT.

The V call is TRBV6-2 or TRBV6-3, the J call TRBJ1-5; D is possibly TRBD1 (5 bases). The CDR3 runs 15 residues. V was pared by 5 bases and J by 0 bases, with 11 bases between. Germline assignment: CDR1 MNHEY and CDR2 SVGEGT. This CDR3 is CASSDRQVSNQPQHF. In DNA form, the CDR3 reads TGTGCCAGCAGTGACAGACAAGTTAGCAATCAGCCCCAGCATTTT.

The J gene is TRBJ2-7, the V gene TRBV2; 10 bases align to TRBD1. CDR1 is SNHLY and CDR2 is FYNNEI in the germline V gene. There are 15 residues in the CDR3. Germline trimming cut 6 bases from V and 7 bases from J; bases unmatched to any gene: 12. The CDR3 DNA reads as TGTGCCAGCAGACCCCCCGGGACAGGGGTAGGAGAGCAGTACGTC. Protein sequence: CASRPPGTGVGEQYV.

The rearrangement uses TRBV6-5 and TRBJ1-1, with TRBD1 as a possible D gene (5 bases). Germline V gives CDR1 MNHEY, CDR2 SVGAGI. The CDR3 spans 12 residues. The germline V and J ends were trimmed by 6 bases and 6 bases, with 11 bases remaining between them. In nucleotides, the CDR3 is TGTGCCAGCAGCCCAGGGAGGGCTGAAGCTTTCTTT. Amino acids: CASSPGRAEAFF.

The chain uses TRBV5-4 and TRBJ2-5; 9 bases are a match to TRBD1. J gave up 1 base and V 4 bases, and 11 bases lay outside the gene matches. Germline V lookup: CDR1 SGHNT, CDR2 YYREEE (reference sequence). CDR3 length: 17 residues. The CDR3 reads CASSDALDRGTQETQYF. In nucleotides, the CDR3 is TGTGCCAGCAGCGACGCTCTGGACAGGGGAACCCAAGAGACCCAGTACTTC.

The chain joins TRBV5-4 to TRBJ2-5, with 8 bases fitting TRBD1. J lost 6 bases, V lost 4 bases, and 8 bases had no gene match. The V gene's germline CDR1 is SGHNT and CDR2 YYREEE (reference sequence). The CDR3 is 14 amino acids. The CDR3 DNA follows: TGTGCCAGCAGCGAAGGACAGGGAAGGCAGACCCAGTACTTC. Protein product: CASSEGQGRQTQYF.

The V gene is TRBV7-2, the J gene TRBJ1-3; D unclear. Germline loops: CDR1 SGHTA, CDR2 FQGNSA. CDR3 size: 14 residues. The V end was cut by 8 bases, the J end by 0 bases, with 11 bases between. Here the CDR3 reads CASGSGSSGNTIYF. The CDR3 DNA reads as TGTGCCAGCGGTAGCGGGAGCTCTGGAAACACCATATATTTT.

This CDR3 is CASSPEYRMTNYGYTF. In DNA, the CDR3 is TGTGCCAGCAGCCCCGAGTACAGGATGACTAACTATGGCTACACCTTC. The chain is built from TRBV7-6 and TRBJ1-2; D is possibly TRBD1 (5 bases). This CDR3 comprises 16 residues. From germline, CDR1 is SGHVS and CDR2 FNYEAQ. V lost 5 bases to trimming and J lost 0 bases, with 16 bases between them.

The V call is TRBV12-3 or TRBV12-4, the J call TRBJ1-1; no clear D. With 5 bases removed from V and 9 bases from J, the gap between germline ends came to 16 bases. The CDR3 sequence is 13 residues long. CDR3 in DNA: TGTGCCAGCAGTACCCTCGGAGCAGCCCAAGCTTTCTTT. Translation gives CASSTLGAAQAFF.

This chain joins TRBV18 and TRBJ2-5; TRBD1 matches at 9 bases. The junction had 6 bases not matched to a gene; V was cut back by 6 bases and J by 1 base. Germline V gives CDR1 KGHSH, CDR2 LQKENI. This CDR3 has 15 residues. CDR3 protein: CASSAGQGLQETQYF. The CDR3, as DNA: TGTGCCAGCTCGGCGGGACAGGGCCTCCAAGAGACCCAGTACTTC.

The rearrangement links TRBV9 to TRBJ2-2, with 9 bases that match TRBD2. V shed 4 bases, J shed 1 base, and the junction held 5 bases outside the gene matches. The CDR3 extends over 16 amino acids. The V gene's germline CDR1 is SGDLS and CDR2 YYNGEE. For the CDR3, the DNA is TGTGCCAGCAGCCAGCGGGGGGACCTGAACACCGGGGAGCTGTTTTTT. It specifies CASSQRGDLNTGELFF. The full variable domain, rest sourced from reference TRBV9 and TRBJ2-2, is DSGVTQTPKHLITATGQRVTLRCSPRSGDLSVYWYQQSLDQGLQFLIQYYNGEERAKGNILERFSAQQFPDLHSELNLSSLELGDSALYFCASSQRGDLNTGELFFGEGSRLTVL.

The chain combines TRBV2 with TRBJ2-7; 7 bases fit TRBD1. Looked up from germline, CDR1 is SNHLY and CDR2 is FYNNEI. The CDR3 consists of 14 residues. The V gene end was trimmed by 6 bases and the J gene end by 0 bases; junction bases not matched to a gene: 5. CDR3 sequence (DNA): TGTGCCAGCAGGGGACAGTCCCGCTCCTACGAGCAGTACTTC. This encodes CASRGQSRSYEQYF.

The chain couples TRBV19 to TRBJ1-4, with D tentatively TRBD1 (6 bases). The CDR3 is made up of 13 amino acids. With 5 bases removed from V and 8 bases from J, the gap between germline ends came to 12 bases. Looked up from germline, CDR1 is LNHDA and CDR2 is SQIVND (reference sequence). Written as DNA, the CDR3 is TGTGCCAGTAGTGTACAGGGTAGCGAAAAACTGTTTTTT. This codes for CASSVQGSEKLFF.

The chain is built from TRBV6-5 and TRBJ1-1; D is unresolved. CDR3 length equals 13 residues. The ends were cut back, 2 bases at V and 1 base at J, with 5 bases in the middle. Germline lookup yields CDR1 MNHEY and CDR2 SVGAGI. CDR3 bases: TGTGCCAGCAGTTACCGGGGGAACACTGAAGCTTTCTTT. Protein product: CASSYRGNTEAFF.

The V call is TRBV5-6, the J call TRBJ2-3, with D possibly TRBD1 on 5 matching bases. In germline, CDR1 is SGHDT, CDR2 YYEEEE. The CDR3 is 17 residues long. The V end lost 1 base, the J end lost 5 bases, and 20 bases lay between the germline ends. Here the CDR3 DNA reads TGTGCCAGCAGCTTGAGGATTGGGGCAGGGTACGTAGATACGCAGTATTTT. Its translation is CASSLRIGAGYVDTQYF.